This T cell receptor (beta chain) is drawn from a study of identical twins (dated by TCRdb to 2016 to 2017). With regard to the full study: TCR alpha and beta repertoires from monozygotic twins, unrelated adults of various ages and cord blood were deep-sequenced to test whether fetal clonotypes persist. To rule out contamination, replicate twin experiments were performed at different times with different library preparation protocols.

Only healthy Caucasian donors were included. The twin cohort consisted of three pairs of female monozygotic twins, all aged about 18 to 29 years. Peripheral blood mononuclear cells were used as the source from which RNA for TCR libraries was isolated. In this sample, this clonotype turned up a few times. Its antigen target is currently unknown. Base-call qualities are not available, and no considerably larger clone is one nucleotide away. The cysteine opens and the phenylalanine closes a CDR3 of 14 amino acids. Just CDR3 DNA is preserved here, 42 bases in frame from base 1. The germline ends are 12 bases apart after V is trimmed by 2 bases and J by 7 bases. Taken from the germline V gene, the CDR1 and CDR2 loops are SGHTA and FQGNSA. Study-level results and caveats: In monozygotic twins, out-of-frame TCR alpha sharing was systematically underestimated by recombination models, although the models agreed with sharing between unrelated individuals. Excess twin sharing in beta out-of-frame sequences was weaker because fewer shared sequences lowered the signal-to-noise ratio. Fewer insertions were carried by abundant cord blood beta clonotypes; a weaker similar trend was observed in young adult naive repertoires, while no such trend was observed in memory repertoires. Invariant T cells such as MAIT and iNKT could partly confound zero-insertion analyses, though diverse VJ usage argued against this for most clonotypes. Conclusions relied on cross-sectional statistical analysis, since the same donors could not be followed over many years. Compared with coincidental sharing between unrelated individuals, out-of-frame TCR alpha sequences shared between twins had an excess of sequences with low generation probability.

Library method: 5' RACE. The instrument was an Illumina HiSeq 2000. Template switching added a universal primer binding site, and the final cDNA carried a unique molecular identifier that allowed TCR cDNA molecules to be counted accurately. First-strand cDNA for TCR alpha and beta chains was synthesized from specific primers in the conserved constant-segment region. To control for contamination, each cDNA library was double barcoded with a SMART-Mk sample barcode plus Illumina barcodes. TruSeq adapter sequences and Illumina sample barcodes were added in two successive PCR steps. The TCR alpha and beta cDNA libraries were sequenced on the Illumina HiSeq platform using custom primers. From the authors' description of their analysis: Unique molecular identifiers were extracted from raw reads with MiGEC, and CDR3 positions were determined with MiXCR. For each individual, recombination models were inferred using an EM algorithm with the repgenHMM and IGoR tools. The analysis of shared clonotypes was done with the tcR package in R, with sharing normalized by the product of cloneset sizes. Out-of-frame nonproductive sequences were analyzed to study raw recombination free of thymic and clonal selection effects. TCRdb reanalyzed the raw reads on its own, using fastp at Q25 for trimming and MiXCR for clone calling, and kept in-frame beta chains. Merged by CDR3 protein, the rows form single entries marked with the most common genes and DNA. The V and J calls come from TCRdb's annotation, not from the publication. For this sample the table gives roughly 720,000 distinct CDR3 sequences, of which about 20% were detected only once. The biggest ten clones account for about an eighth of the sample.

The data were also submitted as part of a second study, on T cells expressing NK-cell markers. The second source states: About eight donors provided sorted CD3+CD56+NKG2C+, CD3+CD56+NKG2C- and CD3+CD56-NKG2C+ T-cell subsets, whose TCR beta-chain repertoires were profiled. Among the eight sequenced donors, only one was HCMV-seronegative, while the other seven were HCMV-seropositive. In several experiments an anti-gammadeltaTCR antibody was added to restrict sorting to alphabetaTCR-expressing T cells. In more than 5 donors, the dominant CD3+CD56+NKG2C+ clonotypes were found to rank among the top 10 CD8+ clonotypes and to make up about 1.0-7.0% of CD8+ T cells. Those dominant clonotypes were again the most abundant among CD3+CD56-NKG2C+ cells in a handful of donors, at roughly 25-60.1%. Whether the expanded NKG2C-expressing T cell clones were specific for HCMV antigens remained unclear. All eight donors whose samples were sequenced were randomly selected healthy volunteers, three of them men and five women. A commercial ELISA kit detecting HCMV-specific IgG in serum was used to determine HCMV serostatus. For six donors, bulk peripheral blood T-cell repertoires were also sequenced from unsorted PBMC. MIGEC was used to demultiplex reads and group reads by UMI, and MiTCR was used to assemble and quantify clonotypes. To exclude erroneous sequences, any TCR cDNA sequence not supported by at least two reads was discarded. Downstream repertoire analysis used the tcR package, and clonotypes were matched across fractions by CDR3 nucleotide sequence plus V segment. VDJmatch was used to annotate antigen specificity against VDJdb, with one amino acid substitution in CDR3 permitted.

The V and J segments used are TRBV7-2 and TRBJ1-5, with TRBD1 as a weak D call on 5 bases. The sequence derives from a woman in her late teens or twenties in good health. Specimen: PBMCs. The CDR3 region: CASSLKPAGQPQHF. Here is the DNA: TGTGCCAGCAGCTTAAAGCCGGCAGGGCAGCCCCAGCATTTT.